A selection of T cell receptor beta chains follows, all from one sample in a study of shared clonotypes between healthy human individuals. The method was immunoSEQ multiplex PCR; TCRdb's version includes in-frame clones alone and lacks a portion of them. Of about 610,000 clones in the sample, 95% to 97% were seen once. Material: naive CD8+ T cells sorted from blood. These receptors were taken from a woman aged 30 to 39 in good health. The CDR3 runs from the conserved cysteine through the conserved F or W. The D gene is left open where the match is weak. The size field is filled for only some rows; it gives once, few, many or a size class.

V gene: TRBV6-5; clone size: once; J gene: TRBJ2-7; D gene: TRBD2; CDR3 protein: CASSYSSGTTSYEQYF; CDR3 DNA: TGTGCCAGCAGTTACTCGTCCGGGACTACCTCCTACGAGCAGTACTTC
V gene: TRBV13; clone size: once; J gene: TRBJ2-7; D gene: TRBD2; CDR3 protein: CASSLGLAETYEQYF; CDR3 DNA: TGTGCCAGCAGCCTCGGACTAGCGGAAACCTACGAGCAGTACTTC
V gene: TRBV2; clone size: .; J gene: TRBJ2-3; D gene: TRBD1; CDR3 protein: CASSAGDTDRGYDTQYF; CDR3 DNA: TGTGCCAGCAGTGCAGGAGATACGGACAGGGGGTACGATACGCAGTATTTT
V gene: TRBV10-3; clone size: .; J gene: TRBJ1-2; D gene: .; CDR3 protein: CAISSGAEGGYTF; CDR3 DNA: TGTGCCATCAGCTCCGGGGCCGAGGGCGGCTACACCTTC
V gene: TRBV6-5; clone size: .; J gene: TRBJ2-2; D gene: TRBD2; CDR3 protein: CASSYPSGRNTGELFF; CDR3 DNA: TGTGCCAGCAGTTACCCTAGCGGGCGGAACACCGGGGAGCTGTTTTTT
V gene: TRBV27; clone size: .; J gene: TRBJ1-5; D gene: TRBD1; CDR3 protein: CASSPGTGDLPQHF; CDR3 DNA: TGTGCCAGCAGTCCTGGGACAGGGGATCTTCCCCAGCATTTT
V gene: TRBV6-1; clone size: .; J gene: TRBJ1-5; D gene: .; CDR3 protein: CASSELDLGSNQPQHF; CDR3 DNA: TGTGCCAGCAGTGAACTGGACCTGGGGAGCAATCAGCCCCAGCATTTT
V gene: TRBV5-1; clone size: once; J gene: TRBJ2-1; D gene: TRBD2; CDR3 protein: CASSLGVASGGDYNEQFF; CDR3 DNA: TGCGCCAGCAGCTTGGGGGTTGCGTCGGGAGGAGACTACAATGAGCAGTTCTTC
V gene: TRBV7-9; clone size: .; J gene: TRBJ2-3; D gene: .; CDR3 protein: CASTTQGTDTQYF; CDR3 DNA: TGTGCCAGCACAACACAGGGCACAGATACGCAGTATTTT
V gene: TRBV7-9; clone size: .; J gene: TRBJ2-4; D gene: .; CDR3 protein: CASSLAPRGKGKNIQYF; CDR3 DNA: TGTGCCAGCAGCTTAGCCCCCCGGGGGAAGGGCAAAAACATTCAGTACTTC